The 3 T cell receptor beta chains presented below share a single source sample, sequenced in a study of cytomegalovirus exposure and HLA in healthy donors. 60 Vbeta and 13 Jbeta primers were used in PCR. The table came from immunoSEQ multiplex PCR; TCRdb's copy has only in-frame clones and leaves some out. The sample carries approximately 100,000 clones, approximately 9% recorded once. Source material: PBMCs. The receptors originated from a man in his fifties or sixties in good health and CMV-seropositive.

This clone was observed a handful of times. This CDR3 reads CASSLVQGAGNQPQHF. Written as DNA, the CDR3 is TGCGCCAGCAGCTTGGTACAGGGGGCAGGTAATCAGCCCCAGCATTTT. This chain joins TRBV5-1 and TRBJ1-5; 9 bases are shared with TRBD1. Germline CDR1 reads SGHRS; CDR2 reads YFSETQ. The CDR3 extends over 16 amino acids. The V gene end was trimmed by 0 bases and the J gene end by 4 bases; junction bases not matched to a gene: 5.

This chain connects TRBV5-1 to TRBJ2-4; 7 bases line up with TRBD1. After removal of 3 bases from V and 1 base from J, the junction contained 4 bases not matched to a gene. CDR3 size: 15 residues. Germline lookup yields CDR1 SGHRS and CDR2 YFSETQ. CDR3 sequence: CASSSLTGAKNIQYF. In DNA form, the CDR3 reads TGCGCCAGCAGCTCTTTGACAGGGGCCAAAAACATTCAGTACTTC. Using reference TRBV5-1 and TRBJ2-4 for the parts outside the CDR3, the full variable domain is KAGVTQTPRYLIKTRGQQVTLSCSPISGHRSVSWYQQTPGQGLQFLFEYFSETQRNKGNFPGRFSGRQFSNSRSEMNVSTLELGDSALYLCASSSLTGAKNIQYFGAGTRLSVL.

The sample holds a few counts of this clone. V is TRBV11-2 and J is TRBJ2-5, with 7 bases aligning to TRBD1. TRBJ2-7 explains the end of the DNA better; the J call may be wrong. Per the germline V gene, CDR1 is SGHAT and CDR2 is FQNNGV. The CDR3 is 15 amino acids. The CDR3 region is CASSWGQSLSYEQYF. DNA for the CDR3: TGTGCCAGCAGCTGGGGACAGTCCCTCTCCTACGAGCAGTACTTC.